The rows below give T cell receptor beta chains drawn from one sample of a study of blood T cell repertoires in COVID-19. Sequencing used immunoSEQ multiplex PCR; TCRdb keeps in-frame clones, though not all of them. Of over 150,000 clones listed, approximately 82% were seen once; the top ten hold roughly a sixth. Material for sequencing was PBMCs or T cells enriched from blood (not recorded which). The receptors derive from a woman aged 45-65 years who had recovered from COVID-19. The conserved cysteine and the conserved F or W are not part of the CDR3 here.

v_call,j_call,cdr3_aa
TRBV12-5,TRBJ2-5,ASGLVGQGLGEETQY
TRBV25-1,TRBJ2-7,ASSETTGSEQY
TRBV6-5,TRBJ2-2,ASRHPEVTGELF
TRBV9,TRBJ2-7,ASSFAGTSGMGEQY
TRBV2,TRBJ2-4,ASRATGPQY
TRBV4-3,TRBJ2-7,ASSQGTSGRAREQY
TRBV7-2,TRBJ2-7,ASSLGIISVYEQY
TRBV6-5,TRBJ2-7,ASSSEGTHTYEQY
TRBV28,TRBJ1-1,ASSLRNTEAF
TRBV5-1,TRBJ2-7,ASSVAGTKSSYEQY
TRBV6-5,TRBJ1-2,ASSYSRDRGDGYT
TRBV19,TRBJ1-1,ASSSPGQGNTEAF
TRBV19,TRBJ1-1,ASRRKVSGLGTGVQEAF
TRBV2,TRBJ2-5,ASSAGGTSRQETQY
TRBV19,TRBJ2-5,ASRGDSQETQY
TRBV30,TRBJ2-1,AWRGLAGGNEQF
TRBV3-1/TRBV3-2,TRBJ2-7,ASSLPSGAPPEQY
TRBV18,TRBJ1-5,ASSPGDISNQPQH
TRBV24-1,TRBJ2-1,ATSAGGMNNEQF
TRBV7-6,TRBJ1-4,ASSLRGNEKLF
TRBV2,TRBJ2-5,ASSEGPLGVETQY
TRBV2,TRBJ2-3,ASSRARTGTEGATQY